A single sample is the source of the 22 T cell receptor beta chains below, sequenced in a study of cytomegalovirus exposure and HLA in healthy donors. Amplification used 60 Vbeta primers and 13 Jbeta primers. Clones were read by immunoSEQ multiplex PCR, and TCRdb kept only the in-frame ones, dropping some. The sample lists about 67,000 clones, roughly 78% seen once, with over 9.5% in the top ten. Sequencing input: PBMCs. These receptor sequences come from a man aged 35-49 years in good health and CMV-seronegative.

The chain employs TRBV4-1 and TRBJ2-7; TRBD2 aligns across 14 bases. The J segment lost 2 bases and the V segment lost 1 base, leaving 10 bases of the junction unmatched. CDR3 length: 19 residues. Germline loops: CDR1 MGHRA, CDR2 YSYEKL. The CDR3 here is CASSQVGGTSGGPTYEQYF. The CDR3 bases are TGCGCCAGCAGCCAAGTCGGCGGGACTAGCGGGGGCCCAACCTACGAGCAGTACTTC.

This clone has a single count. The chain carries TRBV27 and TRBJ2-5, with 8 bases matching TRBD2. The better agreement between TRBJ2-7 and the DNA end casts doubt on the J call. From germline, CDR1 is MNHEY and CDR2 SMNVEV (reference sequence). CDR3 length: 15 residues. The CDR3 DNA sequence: TGTGCCAGCCGACACAGCTCTAGCGGGCAGCTCGAGCAGTACTTC. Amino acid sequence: CASRHSSSGQLEQYF.

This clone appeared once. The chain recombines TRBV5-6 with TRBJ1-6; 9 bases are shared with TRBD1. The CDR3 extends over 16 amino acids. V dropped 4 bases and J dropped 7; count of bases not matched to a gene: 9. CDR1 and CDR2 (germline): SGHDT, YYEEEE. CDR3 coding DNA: TGTGCCAGCAGCCTGACAGGGGGAACAAGGAATTCACCCCTCCACTTT. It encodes CASSLTGGTRNSPLHF.

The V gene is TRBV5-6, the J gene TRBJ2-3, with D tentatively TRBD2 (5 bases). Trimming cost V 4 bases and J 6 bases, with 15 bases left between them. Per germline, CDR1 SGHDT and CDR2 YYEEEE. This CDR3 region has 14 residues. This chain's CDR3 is CASSPGWRLDTQYF. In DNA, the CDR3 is TGTGCCAGCAGCCCGGGGTGGCGCTTGGATACGCAGTATTTT.

The CDR3 sequence: CASSYPGKGGYTF. The CDR3 DNA follows: TGTGCCAGCAGTTACCCGGGGAAGGGTGGCTACACCTTC. The V and J genes are TRBV6-5 and TRBJ1-2; D remains unclear. Trimming removed 2 bases at V and 7 bases at J, with 11 bases between. Germline CDR1 reads MNHEY; CDR2 reads SVGAGI. This CDR3 is built from 13 residues.

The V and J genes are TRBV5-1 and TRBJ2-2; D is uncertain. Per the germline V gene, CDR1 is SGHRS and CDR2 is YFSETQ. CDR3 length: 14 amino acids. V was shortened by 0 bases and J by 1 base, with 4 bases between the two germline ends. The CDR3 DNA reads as TGCGCCAGCAGCTTGGGACAGAACACCGGGGAGCTGTTTTTT. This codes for CASSLGQNTGELFF. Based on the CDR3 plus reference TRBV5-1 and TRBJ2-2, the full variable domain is KAGVTQTPRYLIKTRGQQVTLSCSPISGHRSVSWYQQTPGQGLQFLFEYFSETQRNKGNFPGRFSGRQFSNSRSEMNVSTLELGDSALYLCASSLGQNTGELFFGEGSRLTVL.

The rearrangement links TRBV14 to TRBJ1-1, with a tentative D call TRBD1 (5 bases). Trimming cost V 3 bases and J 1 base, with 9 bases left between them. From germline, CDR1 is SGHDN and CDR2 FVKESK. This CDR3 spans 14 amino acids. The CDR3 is CASSHLTENTEAFF. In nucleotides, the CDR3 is TGTGCCAGCAGCCATTTGACAGAGAACACTGAAGCTTTCTTT.

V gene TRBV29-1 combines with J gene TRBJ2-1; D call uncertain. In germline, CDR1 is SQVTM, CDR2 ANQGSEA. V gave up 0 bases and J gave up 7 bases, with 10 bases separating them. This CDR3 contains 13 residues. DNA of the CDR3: TGCAGCGTTGAAGAGAAGAGTAGAAATGAGCAGTTCTTC. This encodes CSVEEKSRNEQFF.

CDR3: CASKRDRAPGELFF. The CDR3 DNA follows: TGTGCCAGCAAACGGGACAGGGCTCCCGGGGAGCTGTTTTTT. The rearrangement uses TRBV2 and TRBJ2-2, with TRBD1 matching 9 bases. The CDR3 is 14 residues long. With 7 bases clipped from V and 6 bases from J, the junction kept 6 bases outside the gene matches. Germline loops: CDR1 SNHLY, CDR2 FYNNEI.

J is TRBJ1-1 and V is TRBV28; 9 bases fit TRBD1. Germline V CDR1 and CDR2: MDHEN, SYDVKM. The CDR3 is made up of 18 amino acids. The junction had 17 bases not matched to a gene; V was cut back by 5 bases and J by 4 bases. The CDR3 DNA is TGTGCCAGCAGTCCACCGGGACAGGGTATAATCTACCGCACTGAAGCTTTCTTT. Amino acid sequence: CASSPPGQGIIYRTEAFF.

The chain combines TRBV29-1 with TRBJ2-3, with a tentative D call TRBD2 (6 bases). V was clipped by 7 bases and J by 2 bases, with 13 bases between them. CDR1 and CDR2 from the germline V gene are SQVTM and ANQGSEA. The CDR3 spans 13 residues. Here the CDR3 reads CSAKGLFTDTQYF. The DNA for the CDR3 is TGCAGCGCCAAAGGACTATTCACAGATACGCAGTATTTT.

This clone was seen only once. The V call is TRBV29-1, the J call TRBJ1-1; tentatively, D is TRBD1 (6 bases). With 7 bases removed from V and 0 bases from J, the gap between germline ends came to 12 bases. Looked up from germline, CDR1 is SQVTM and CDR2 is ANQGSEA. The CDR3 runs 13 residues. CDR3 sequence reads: CSGDGTLNTEAFF. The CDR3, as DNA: TGCAGCGGAGATGGGACATTGAACACTGAAGCTTTCTTT.

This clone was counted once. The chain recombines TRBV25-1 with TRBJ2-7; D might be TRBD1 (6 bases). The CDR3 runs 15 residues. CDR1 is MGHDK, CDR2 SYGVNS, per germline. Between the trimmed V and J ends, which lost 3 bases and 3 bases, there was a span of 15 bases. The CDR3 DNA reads TGTGCCAGCAGTGACCCCGGGACATCCCTCTACGAGCAGTACTTC. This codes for CASSDPGTSLYEQYF.

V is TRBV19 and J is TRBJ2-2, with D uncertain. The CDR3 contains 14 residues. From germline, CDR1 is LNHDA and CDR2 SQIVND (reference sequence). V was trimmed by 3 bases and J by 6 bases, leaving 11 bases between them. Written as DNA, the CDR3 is TGTGCCAGTAGTATTTACAGCTCGTCCGGGGAGCTGTTTTTT. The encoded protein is CASSIYSSSGELFF.

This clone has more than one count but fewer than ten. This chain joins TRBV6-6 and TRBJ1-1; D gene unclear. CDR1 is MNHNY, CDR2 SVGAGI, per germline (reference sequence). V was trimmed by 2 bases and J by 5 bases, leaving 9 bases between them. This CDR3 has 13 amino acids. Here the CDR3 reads CASSYAVRTEAFF. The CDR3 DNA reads TGTGCCAGCAGTTACGCAGTGCGGACTGAAGCTTTCTTT.

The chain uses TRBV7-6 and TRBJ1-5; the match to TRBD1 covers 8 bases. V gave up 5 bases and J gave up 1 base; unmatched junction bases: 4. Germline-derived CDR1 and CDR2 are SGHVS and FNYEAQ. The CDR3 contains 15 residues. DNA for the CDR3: TGTGCCAGCAGCACACAGGGGGGGAGCAATCAGCCCCAGCATTTT. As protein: CASSTQGGSNQPQHF.

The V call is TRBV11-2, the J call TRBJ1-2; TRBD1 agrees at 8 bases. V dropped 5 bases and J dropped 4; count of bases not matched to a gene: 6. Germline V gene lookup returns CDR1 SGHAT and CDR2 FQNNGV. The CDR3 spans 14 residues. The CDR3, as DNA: TGTGCCAGCAGCCCCCCAGGGGGCGGCTATGGCTACACCTTC. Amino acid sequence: CASSPPGGGYGYTF.

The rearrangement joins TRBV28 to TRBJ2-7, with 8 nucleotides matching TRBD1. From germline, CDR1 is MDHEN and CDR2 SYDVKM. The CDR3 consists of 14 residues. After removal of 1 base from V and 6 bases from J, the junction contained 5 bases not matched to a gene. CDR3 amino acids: CASSLLVDRAEQYF. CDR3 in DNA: TGTGCCAGCAGTTTATTAGTGGACAGGGCCGAGCAGTACTTC.

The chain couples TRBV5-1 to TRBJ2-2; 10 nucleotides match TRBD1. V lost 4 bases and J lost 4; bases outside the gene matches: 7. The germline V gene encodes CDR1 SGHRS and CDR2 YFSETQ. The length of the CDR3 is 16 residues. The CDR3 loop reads CASSQTGTGATGELFF. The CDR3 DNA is TGCGCCAGCAGCCAAACCGGGACAGGGGCCACCGGGGAGCTGTTTTTT. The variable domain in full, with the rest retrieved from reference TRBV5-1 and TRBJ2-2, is KAGVTQTPRYLIKTRGQQVTLSCSPISGHRSVSWYQQTPGQGLQFLFEYFSETQRNKGNFPGRFSGRQFSNSRSEMNVSTLELGDSALYLCASSQTGTGATGELFFGEGSRLTVL.

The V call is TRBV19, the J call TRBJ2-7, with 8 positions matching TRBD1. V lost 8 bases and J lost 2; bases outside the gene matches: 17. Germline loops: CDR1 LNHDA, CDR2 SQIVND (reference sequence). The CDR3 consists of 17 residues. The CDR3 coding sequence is TGTGCCAGTGGGGACCCGGGACAGGCCCGAACCCCCTACGAGCAGTACTTC. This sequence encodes CASGDPGQARTPYEQYF.

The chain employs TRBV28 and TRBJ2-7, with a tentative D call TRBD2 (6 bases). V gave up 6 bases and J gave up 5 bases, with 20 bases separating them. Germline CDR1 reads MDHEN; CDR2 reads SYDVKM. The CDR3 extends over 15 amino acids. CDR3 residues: CASSKTSGVWDEQYF. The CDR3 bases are TGTGCCAGCAGCAAAACCTCGGGAGTGTGGGACGAGCAGTACTTC.

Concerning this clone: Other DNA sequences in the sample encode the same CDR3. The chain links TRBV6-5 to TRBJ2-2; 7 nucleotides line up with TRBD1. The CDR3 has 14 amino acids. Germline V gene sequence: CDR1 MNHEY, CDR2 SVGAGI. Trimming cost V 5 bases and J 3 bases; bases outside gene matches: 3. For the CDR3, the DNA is TGTGCCAGCAGTCTAGGGACAGACACCGGGGAGCTGTTTTTT. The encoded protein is CASSLGTDTGELFF.